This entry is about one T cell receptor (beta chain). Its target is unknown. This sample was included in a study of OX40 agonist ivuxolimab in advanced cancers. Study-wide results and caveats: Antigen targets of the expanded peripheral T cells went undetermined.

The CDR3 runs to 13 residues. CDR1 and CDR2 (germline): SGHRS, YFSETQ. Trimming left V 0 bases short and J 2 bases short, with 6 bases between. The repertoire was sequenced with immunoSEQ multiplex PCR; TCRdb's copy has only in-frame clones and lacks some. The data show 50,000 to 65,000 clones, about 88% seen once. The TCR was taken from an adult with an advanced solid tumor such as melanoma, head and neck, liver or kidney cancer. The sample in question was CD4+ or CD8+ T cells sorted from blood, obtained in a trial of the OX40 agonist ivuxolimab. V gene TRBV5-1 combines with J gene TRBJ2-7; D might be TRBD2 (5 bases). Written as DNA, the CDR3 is TGCGCCAGCAGCTTGGCCGGGACCTACGAGCAGTACTTC. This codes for CASSLAGTYEQYF.